This section outlines one TCR beta chain sequence together with its context. This sample was included in a study of T-cell reconstitution after alpha-beta-depleted transplantation in children. It was with unique molecular identifiers that the TCRbeta library was prepared. TCRdb recomputed calls from the PCR reads with MiXCR, one row per CDR3 protein. The sample holds about 500,000 distinct CDR3 sequences, approximately 32% seen once. The CDR3 covers 16 residues. Losses at the gene ends were 3 bases for V and 8 bases for J; bases not matched to a gene: 13. The germline V gene encodes CDR1 KGHSH and CDR2 LQKENI.

The sample here was PBMCs from the stem cell graft donor, taken from the stem cell graft. The receptor comes from a human donor who donated a stem cell graft to a child with aplastic anemia. The J gene is TRBJ2-1, the V gene TRBV18; 7 nucleotides match TRBD2. In nucleotides, the CDR3 is TGTGCCAGCTCACCCTCAAAGGGCCCTCGGGAGGATGAGCAGTTCTTC. Translation: CASSPSKGPREDEQFF.